This T cell receptor beta chain was recorded in a study of T cell changes during pregnancy in multiple sclerosis. The CDR3 is 13 residues long. The germline V gene has CDR1 SGHTA and CDR2 FQGNSA. V dropped 5 bases and J dropped 3 bases, with 11 bases sitting between them. Some clones are missing from TCRdb's copy, which holds only in-frame ones; the method was immunoSEQ multiplex PCR. The data show tens of thousands of clones, about nine tenths seen once. The sample was peripheral blood, taken in the second trimester of pregnancy. The V and J genes are TRBV7-2 and TRBJ2-7; D is unresolved. The TCR was taken from a female donor with multiple sclerosis, enrolled in a pregnancy study. The CDR3 sequence: CASSQRLLYEQYF. The CDR3 bases are TGTGCCAGCAGCCAACGACTCCTCTACGAGCAGTACTTC.